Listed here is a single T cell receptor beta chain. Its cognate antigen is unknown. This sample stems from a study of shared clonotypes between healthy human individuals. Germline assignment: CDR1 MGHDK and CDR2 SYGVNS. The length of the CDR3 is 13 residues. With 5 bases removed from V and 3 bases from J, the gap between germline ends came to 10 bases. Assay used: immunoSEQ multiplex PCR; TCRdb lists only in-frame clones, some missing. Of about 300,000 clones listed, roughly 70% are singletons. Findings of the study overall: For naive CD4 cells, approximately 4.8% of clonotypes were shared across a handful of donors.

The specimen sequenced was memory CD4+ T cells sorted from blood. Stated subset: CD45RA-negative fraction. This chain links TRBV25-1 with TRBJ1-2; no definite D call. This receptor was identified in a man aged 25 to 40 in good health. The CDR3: CASSFRLHYGYTF. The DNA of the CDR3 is TGTGCCAGCAGTTTCCGACTGCACTATGGCTACACCTTC.